There are a few counts of the clone carrying this T cell receptor beta chain. For the second PCR, which ran for about 7 to 11 cycles, a sample-barcoded 5' primer and a J-beta primer mix were used. TCRdb re-called the 5' RACE reads through MiXCR, storing one row per CDR3 protein. The table lists roughly 800,000 distinct CDR3 sequences, roughly 25% of them singletons. Per-sample yields of isolated PBMCs were at least 6 million. The data stem from a study of blood T cells in healthy people across ages. Germline V gives CDR1 SEHNR, CDR2 FQNEAQ (reference sequence). The CDR3 extends over 12 amino acids. The V end was cut by 5 bases, the J end by 5 bases, with 7 bases between. The same sample was also studied in work on T cells of mothers and their children.

The chain has TRBV7-9 and TRBJ1-5; D not resolved. Sequenced: blood. The receptor's source is a boy between 10 and 17 years old in good health. The DNA for the CDR3 is TGTGCCAGCAGCCCTATAGATCAGCCCCAGCATTTT. Translated: CASSPIDQPQHF.